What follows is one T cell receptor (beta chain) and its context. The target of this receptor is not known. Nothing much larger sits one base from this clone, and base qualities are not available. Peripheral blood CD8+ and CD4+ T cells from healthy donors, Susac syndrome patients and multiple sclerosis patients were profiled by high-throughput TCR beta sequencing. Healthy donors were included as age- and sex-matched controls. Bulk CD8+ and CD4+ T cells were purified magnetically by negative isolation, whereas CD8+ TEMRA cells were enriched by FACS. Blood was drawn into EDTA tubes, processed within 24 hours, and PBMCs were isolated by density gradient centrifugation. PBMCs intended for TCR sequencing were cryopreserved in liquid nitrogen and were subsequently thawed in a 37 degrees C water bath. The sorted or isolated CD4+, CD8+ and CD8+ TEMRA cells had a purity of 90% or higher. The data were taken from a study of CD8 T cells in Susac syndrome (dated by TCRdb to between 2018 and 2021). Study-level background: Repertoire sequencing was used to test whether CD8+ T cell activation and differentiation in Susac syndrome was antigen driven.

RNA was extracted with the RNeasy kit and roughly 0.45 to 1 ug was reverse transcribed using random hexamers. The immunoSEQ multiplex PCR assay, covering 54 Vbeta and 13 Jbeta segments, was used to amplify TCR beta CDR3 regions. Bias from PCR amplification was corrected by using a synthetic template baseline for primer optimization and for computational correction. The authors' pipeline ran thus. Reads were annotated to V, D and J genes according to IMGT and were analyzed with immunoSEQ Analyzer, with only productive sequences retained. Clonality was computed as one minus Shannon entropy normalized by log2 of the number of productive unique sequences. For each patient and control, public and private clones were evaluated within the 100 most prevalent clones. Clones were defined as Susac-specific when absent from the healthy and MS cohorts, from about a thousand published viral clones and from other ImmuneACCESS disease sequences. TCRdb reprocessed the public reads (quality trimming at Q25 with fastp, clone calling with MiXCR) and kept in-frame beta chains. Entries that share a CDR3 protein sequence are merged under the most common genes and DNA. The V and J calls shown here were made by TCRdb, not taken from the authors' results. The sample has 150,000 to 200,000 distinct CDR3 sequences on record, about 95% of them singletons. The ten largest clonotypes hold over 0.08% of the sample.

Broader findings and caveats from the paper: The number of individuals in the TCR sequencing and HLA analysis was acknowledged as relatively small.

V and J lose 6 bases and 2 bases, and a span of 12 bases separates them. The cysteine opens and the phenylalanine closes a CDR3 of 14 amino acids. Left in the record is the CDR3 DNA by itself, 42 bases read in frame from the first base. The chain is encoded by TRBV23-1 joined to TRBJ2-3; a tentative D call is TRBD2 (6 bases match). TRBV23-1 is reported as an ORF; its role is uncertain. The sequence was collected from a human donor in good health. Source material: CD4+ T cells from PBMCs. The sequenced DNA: TGCGCCAGCAGCAGGACGGGGGACACAGATACGCAGTATTTT. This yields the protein CASSRTGDTDTQYF.